This T cell receptor beta chain is from a study of blood T cells in healthy people across ages. Study conclusions and caveats: Per million T cells, TCR beta diversity dropped about linearly as age rose.

This CDR3 spans 15 amino acids. CDR1 DFQATT and CDR2 SNEGSKA come from the germline V gene (reference sequence). The J segment lost 8 bases and the V segment lost 5 bases, leaving 9 bases of the junction unmatched. Per-sample PBMC isolation yielded at least 7 million cells. Extractions gave at least 6 micrograms of total RNA per sample. Points on this clonotype: The antigen remains undetermined.

A second PCR, run for about 7 to 12 cycles, used a sample-barcoded 5' primer plus a J-beta primer mix. TCRdb re-called the 5' RACE reads with MiXCR, one entry per CDR3 protein. Of fewer than 900,000 distinct CDR3 sequences in the sample, approximately 43% are singletons; the top ten hold 20% to 25%. The sequenced material came from blood. The chain has TRBV20-1 and TRBJ2-1, with 13 bases fitting TRBD2. The TCR sequence derives from a woman in her fifties or sixties in good health. The CDR3 sequence is CSAETSGRALYEQFF. CDR3 sequence (DNA): TGCAGTGCTGAAACTAGCGGGAGGGCCCTTTATGAGCAGTTCTTC.